What follows are 25 T cell receptor beta chains derived from one specimen sequenced in a study of T cell clonality in common variable immunodeficiency. Sequenced by immunoSEQ multiplex PCR; TCRdb stores in-frame clones only, minus some. Singletons are absent from the sample, which has fewer than 55,000 clones. Sequenced material: peripheral blood mononuclear cells. These receptors were collected from a person aged 18 to 70 in good health.

This clone was observed at least ten times. Read sequence stops 3 residues before the CDR3 end, and the germline J gene provides the missing end. The chain recombines TRBV4-2 with TRBJ2-7; tentative D call: TRBD2 (5 bases). The CDR3 runs to 17 residues. V lost 0 bases, J lost 4 bases, and 19 bases lay in between. Germline V lookup: CDR1 LGHNA, CDR2 YNFKEQ. The CDR3 reads CASSQDLGSGMSYEQYF. Partial CDR3 DNA: TGTGCCAGCAGCCAAGATCTGGGCAGCGGAATGTCTTACGAG.

This clone was observed many times. The sequence runs out 3 residues before the end of the CDR3; the remainder is reconstructed from the germline J gene. This sequence joins TRBV30 and TRBJ2-5; 9 bases fit TRBD1. This CDR3 has 14 residues. The ends lost 5 bases at V and 4 bases at J; junction bases unmatched: 8. The germline V gene encodes CDR1 GTSNPN and CDR2 SVGIG (reference sequence). The part of the CDR3 DNA that was read is TGTGCCTGGGAAACCGGGACAGGGAGAGAGACC. This gives the protein CAWETGTGRET. The whole CDR3 sequence is CAWETGTGRETQYF.

This clone was observed a few times. The read ends 3 residues shy of where the CDR3 ends; the end is completed using the germline J gene. V gene TRBV2 combines with J gene TRBJ1-3; D ambiguous. CDR1 and CDR2 (germline): SNHLY, FYNNEI. Trimming removed 2 bases from V and 3 bases from J, with 8 bases in between. This CDR3 region has 14 residues. The CDR3 reads CASSEQLYGNTIYF. The DNA read from the CDR3 is TGTGCCAGCAGTGAACAACTGTATGGAAACACC.

As concerns this clone: This clone may be a read error of a much larger clone one base away. CDR3 amino acids: CASSRSGTVSGANVLFF. Partial CDR3 DNA: TGTGCCAGTAGTAGGAGCGGGACTGTCTCTGGGGCCAACGTA. The chain carries TRBV19 and TRBJ1-4, with D possibly matching TRBD1 (5 bases). The sequence runs out 3 residues before the end of the CDR3; the remainder is reconstructed from the germline J gene. This CDR3 is 17 amino acids long. Germline V CDR1 and CDR2: LNHDA, SQIVND (reference sequence).

This clone was seen repeatedly, ten times or more. The sequence runs out 3 residues before the end of the CDR3; the remainder is reconstructed from the germline J gene. This chain links TRBV19 with TRBJ2-3; D is perhaps TRBD2 (5 bases). From germline, CDR1 is LNHDA and CDR2 SQIVND (reference sequence). The CDR3 is 13 residues long. The V end was cut by 2 bases, the J end by 4 bases, with 7 bases between. The CDR3 sequence is CASSILRADTQYF. CDR3 DNA (partial): TGTGCCAGTAGTATATTGCGGGCAGATACG. Full variable domain (outside the CDR3, taken from reference TRBV19 and TRBJ2-3): DGGITQSPKYLFRKEGQNVTLSCEQNLNHDAMYWYRQDPGQGLRLIYYSQIVNDFQKGDIAEGYSVSREKKESFPLTVTSAQKNPTAFYLCASSILRADTQYFGPGTRLTVL.

This clone was seen ten or more times. The read terminates 3 residues ahead of where the CDR3 ends, so the germline J gene completes it. The chain combines TRBV28 with TRBJ1-2; 8 bases align to TRBD1. The germline gives CDR1 MDHEN, CDR2 SYDVKM. The CDR3 is 12 residues long. Incomplete CDR3 DNA: TGTGCCAGCAGCCTGGACAGGGAGGGC. It yields the protein CASSLDREG. The complete CDR3 reads CASSLDREGYTF.

The table lists this clone with many counts. The CDR3 is cut off 3 residues early in the read; its end comes from the germline J gene. The J gene is TRBJ2-7, the V gene TRBV18; TRBD1 matches at 7 bases. Germline CDR1 and CDR2: KGHSH and LQKENI. V shed 2 bases, J shed 5 bases, and the junction held 3 bases outside the gene matches. CDR3 length: 13 amino acids. The CDR3: CASSPDTGDEQYF. The CDR3 bases that were read are TGTGCCAGCTCACCAGATACAGGGGACGAG.

This clone was observed at least ten times. The read ends 3 residues before the CDR3 terminus; that terminus is restored from the germline J gene. The chain has TRBV20-1 and TRBJ2-7; perhaps TRBD1 as D (6 bases). The CDR3 is made up of 15 amino acids. Trimming shortened V by 4 bases and J by 5 bases, and 21 bases separated the two germline ends. Germline loops: CDR1 DFQATT, CDR2 SNEGSKA (reference sequence). The chain's CDR3 is CSATYFSGTNNEQYF. The sequenced part of the CDR3 DNA is TGCAGTGCTACTTATTTTTCCGGGACAAACAACGAG.

The table lists this clone with a few counts. The CDR3 is cut off 3 residues early in the read; its end comes from the germline J gene. V and J are TRBV11-2 and TRBJ2-5, with D tentatively TRBD1 (6 bases). V was clipped by 6 bases and J by 4 bases, with 15 bases between them. The CDR3 is made up of 14 amino acids. The germline gives CDR1 SGHAT, CDR2 FQNNGV. CDR3 DNA (partial): TGTGCCAGCAGACAGGGTGCCCTGGGAGAGACC. This codes for CASRQGALGET. The whole CDR3 protein reads CASRQGALGETQYF.

This clone was detected many times. The CDR3 is cut off 3 residues early in the read; its end comes from the germline J gene. This chain uses TRBV9 with TRBJ2-7; D gene unclear. Trimming removed 0 bases from V and 3 bases from J, with 16 bases in between. CDR3 length: 16 residues. From germline, CDR1 is SGDLS and CDR2 YYNGEE. The DNA read from the CDR3 is TGTGCCAGCAGCGTAGCGACTGTTACCAGCCGCTACGAG. Translated, it gives CASSVATVTSRYE. The CDR3 in its entirety is CASSVATVTSRYEQYF.

This clone occurred a few times. The CDR3 end lies 3 residues beyond the end of the read and is filled in from the germline J gene. The V and J genes are TRBV7-2 and TRBJ2-7; D remains unclear. Trimming pared 2 bases from V and 2 bases from J, leaving 13 bases between. Germline V lookup: CDR1 SGHTA, CDR2 FQGNSA. CDR3 size: 15 residues. Partial CDR3 DNA: TGTGCCAGCAGCTTATTTCAGGCGACAACCTACGAG. This translates into CASSLFQATTYE. The whole CDR3 protein is CASSLFQATTYEQYF. Filled out from reference TRBV7-2 and TRBJ2-7, the complete variable domain reads GAGVSQSPSNKVTEKGKDVELRCDPISGHTALYWYRQSLGQGLEFLIYFQGNSAPDKSGLPSDRFSAERTGGSVSTLTIQRTQQEDSAVYLCASSLFQATTYEQYFGPGTRLTVT.

This clone was found many times. The read ends 3 residues early relative to the CDR3; the germline J gene fills the gap. The genes are TRBV7-9 and TRBJ1-5, with 10 bases lining up with TRBD1. The germline gives CDR1 SEHNR, CDR2 FQNEAQ (reference sequence). Trimming cost V 3 bases and J 5 bases; bases outside gene matches: 4. The CDR3 loop spans 15 amino acids. The CDR3 here is CASSLTGGRDQPQHF. Partial CDR3 DNA: TGTGCCAGCAGCTTGACAGGGGGCAGGGATCAGCCC.

This clone was seen more than once but under ten times. The missing CDR3 end, 3 residues past where the read stops, is filled in from the germline J gene. The rearrangement joins TRBV18 to TRBJ1-1, with a possible D match to TRBD1 (5 bases). Germline V gene sequence: CDR1 KGHSH, CDR2 LQKENI. Trimming took 1 base from V and 4 from J, leaving 13 bases between them. The CDR3 extends over 15 amino acids. CDR3 bases read: TGTGCCAGCTCACCACAGCAGGGTAGGGGCACTGAA. This encodes CASSPQQGRGTE. In full, the CDR3 is CASSPQQGRGTEAFF.

This clone appeared many times. The DNA read from the CDR3 is TGCAGTGCTAGCGGGGGCCTGGGGGGGTCGAACACTGAA. It yields the protein CSASGGLGGSNTE. The CDR3 reads in full as CSASGGLGGSNTEAFF. The V gene is TRBV20-1, the J gene TRBJ1-1; weak D call: TRBD1 (6 bases). The missing CDR3 end, 3 residues past where the read stops, is filled in from the germline J gene. V lost 3 bases and J lost 1, with 18 bases in between. Germline values: CDR1 DFQATT, CDR2 SNEGSKA (reference sequence). This CDR3 is built from 16 residues.

This clone appeared many times. The read gets to within 3 residues of the CDR3 end, and the germline J gene fills in the rest. This chain joins TRBV2 and TRBJ2-7; a weak D match, TRBD1 (6 bases). Between the trimmed V and J ends, which lost 4 bases and 2 bases, there was a span of 12 bases. CDR3 length: 14 residues. Germline CDR1 reads SNHLY; CDR2 reads FYNNEI. Incomplete CDR3 DNA: TGTGCCAGCAGTGGGAGGACAGTGCCCTACGAG. Translated, it gives CASSGRTVPYE. The full CDR3 protein reads CASSGRTVPYEQYF.

This clone has a count of ten or more. The read ends 3 residues before the CDR3 terminus; that terminus is restored from the germline J gene. J is TRBJ2-7 and V is TRBV6-4; possibly TRBD1 or TRBD2 for D (5 bases each). Between the trimmed V and J ends, which lost 0 bases and 1 base, there was a span of 16 bases. The CDR3 contains 17 residues. Germline V gives CDR1 MRHNA, CDR2 SNTAGT. The sequenced CDR3 bases are TGTGCCAGCAGTGACTCGAAAGAGGGCAAGGGGTCCTACGAG. Its translation is CASSDSKEGKGSYE. The full CDR3 sequence reads CASSDSKEGKGSYEQYF.

This clone was seen at least ten times. This CDR3 is CASRPDRRSTDTQYF. The covered CDR3 bases are TGTGCCAGTAGACCCGACAGGCGAAGCACAGATACG. The chain uses TRBV19 and TRBJ2-3; D perhaps matches TRBD1 (6 bases). The CDR3 end lies 3 residues beyond the end of the read and is filled in from the germline J gene. Germline CDR1 and CDR2: LNHDA and SQIVND (reference sequence). The length of the CDR3 is 15 residues. V lost 6 bases and J 0 bases, leaving 13 bases between the germline ends.

This clone was seen a few times. Here the CDR3 reads CASSHFERTGELFF. Incomplete CDR3 DNA: TGTGCCAGCAGCCATTTTGAGAGGACCGGGGAG. The chain recombines TRBV7-2 with TRBJ2-2, with D hard to call. Read data end 3 residues before the CDR3 end; the end is taken from the germline J gene. CDR1 and CDR2 from the germline V gene are SGHTA and FQGNSA. The CDR3 loop spans 14 amino acids. V was trimmed by 5 bases and J by 5 bases, leaving 12 bases between them.

This clone was seen a few times. The junction does not match germline at one end; this may be a read error. The read falls 3 residues short of the CDR3 end, and the missing part is taken from the germline J gene. The rearrangement links TRBV7-9 to TRBJ1-6; 7 nucleotides line up with TRBD1. Germline loops: CDR1 SEHNR, CDR2 FQNEAQ (reference sequence). The CDR3 contains 15 residues. The CDR3 sequence is CSSSLPGQSRSPLHF. The CDR3 DNA, read in part, is TGTTCCAGCAGTTTACCGGGACAGAGCCGTTCACCC.

This clone has a count of ten or more. The missing CDR3 end, 3 residues past where the read stops, is filled in from the germline J gene. The chain has TRBV7-8 and TRBJ2-7; D gene unclear. CDR1 and CDR2 from the germline V gene are SGHVS and FQNEAQ. Trimming removed 5 bases from V and 4 bases from J, with 9 bases in between. The CDR3 consists of 12 residues. CDR3 DNA (partial): TGTGCCAGCAGCCTGACTCCTTACGAG. This translates into CASSLTPYE. The whole CDR3 sequence reads CASSLTPYEQYF.

This clone was seen many times. The CDR3 end is not reached by the read, which stops 3 residues before it; the germline J gene fills it in. The chain links TRBV10-1 to TRBJ2-2, with 9 bases lining up with TRBD2. This CDR3 has 14 amino acids. CDR1 is WNHNN, CDR2 SYGVQD, per germline (reference sequence). V gave up 5 bases and J gave up 4 bases; unmatched junction bases: 2. The CDR3 here is CASSISGSTGELFF. The covered CDR3 bases are TGCGCCAGCAGTATTAGCGGGAGCACCGGGGAG.

This clone was seen more than once but under ten times. The read ends 3 residues shy of where the CDR3 ends; the end is completed using the germline J gene. The rearrangement links TRBV5-1 to TRBJ1-6; the D is unclear. Germline loops: CDR1 SGHRS, CDR2 YFSETQ. The CDR3 has 13 residues. V lost 3 bases, J lost 10 bases, and 11 bases lay in between. The DNA read from the CDR3 is TGCGCCAGCAGCTCCAGTTTCTCCTCACCC. Encoded protein: CASSSSFSSP. The full CDR3 protein is CASSSSFSSPLHF.

At least ten counts were recorded for this clone. Coverage ceases 3 residues before the CDR3 finishes, and the germline J gene fills in the end. Other DNA sequences in the sample encode the same CDR3. The rearrangement links TRBV2 to TRBJ2-7; the D gene is possibly TRBD1 (5 bases). Germline V lookup: CDR1 SNHLY, CDR2 FYNNEI. The V end was cut by 1 base, the J end by 2 bases, with 6 bases between. This CDR3 comprises 13 residues. Incomplete CDR3 DNA: TGTGCCAGCAGTGAAGGGGGCCCCTACGAG. Protein sequence: CASSEGGPYE. The whole CDR3 is CASSEGGPYEQYF.

This clone showed up many times. The read finishes 3 residues shy of the CDR3 end, and the germline J gene is used to complete it. The chain couples TRBV6-4 to TRBJ1-2; D unresolved. Trimming removed 5 bases from V and 7 bases from J, with 17 bases in between. The CDR3 length is 14 residues. Germline V gene sequence: CDR1 MRHNA, CDR2 SNTAGT. The CDR3 reads CASSSSTPPSGYTF. The CDR3 DNA, read in part, is TGTGCCAGCAGTTCCTCGACTCCCCCCTCTGGC.

The CDR3 sequence is CASSPTPLAGEPNEQFF. CDR3 DNA (partial): TGTGCCAGCTCACCCACCCCGCTAGCGGGGGAACCCAATGAG. V and J are TRBV18 and TRBJ2-1; 10 bases fit TRBD2. Coverage ceases 3 residues before the CDR3 finishes, and the germline J gene fills in the end. Germline assignment: CDR1 KGHSH and CDR2 LQKENI. V shed 3 bases and J 6 bases; nucleotides not matched to a gene: 11. The length of the CDR3 is 17 residues.